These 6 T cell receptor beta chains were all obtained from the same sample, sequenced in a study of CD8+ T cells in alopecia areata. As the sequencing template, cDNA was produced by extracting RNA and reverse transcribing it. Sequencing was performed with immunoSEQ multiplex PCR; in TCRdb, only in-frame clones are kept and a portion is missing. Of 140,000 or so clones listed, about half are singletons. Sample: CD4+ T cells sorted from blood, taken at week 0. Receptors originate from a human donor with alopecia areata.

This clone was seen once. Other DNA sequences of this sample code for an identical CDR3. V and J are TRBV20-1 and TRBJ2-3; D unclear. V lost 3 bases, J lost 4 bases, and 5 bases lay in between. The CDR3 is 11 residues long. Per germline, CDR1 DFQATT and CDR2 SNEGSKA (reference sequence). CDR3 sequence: CSARAADTQYF. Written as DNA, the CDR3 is TGCAGTGCTAGGGCAGCAGATACGCAGTATTTT.

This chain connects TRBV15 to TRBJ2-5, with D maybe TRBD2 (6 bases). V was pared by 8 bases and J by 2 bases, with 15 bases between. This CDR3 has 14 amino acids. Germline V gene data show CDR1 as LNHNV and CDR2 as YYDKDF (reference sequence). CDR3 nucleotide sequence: TGTGCCACCTTACCCGGGGGAGGACAAGAGACCCAGTACTTC. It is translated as CATLPGGGQETQYF.

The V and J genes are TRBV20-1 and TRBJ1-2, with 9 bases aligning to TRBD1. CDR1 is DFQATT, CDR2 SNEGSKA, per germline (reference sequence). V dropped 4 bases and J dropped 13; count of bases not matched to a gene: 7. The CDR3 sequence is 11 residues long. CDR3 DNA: TGCAGTGCTACCAGACAGGGGGTTGGCACCTTC. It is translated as CSATRQGVGTF.

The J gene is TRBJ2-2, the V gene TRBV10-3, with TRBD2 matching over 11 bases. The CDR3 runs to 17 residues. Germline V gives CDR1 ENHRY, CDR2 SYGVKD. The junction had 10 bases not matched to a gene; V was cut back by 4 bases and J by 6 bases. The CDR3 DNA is TGTGCCATCAGTGTCGGACTAGCGGGTACCGGGGCCGGGGAGCTGTTTTTT. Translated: CAISVGLAGTGAGELFF.

CDR3 sequence: CASSRDSRYEQYF. DNA of the CDR3: TGTGCCAGTAGCAGGGACTCCCGTTACGAGCAGTACTTC. This chain uses TRBV19 with TRBJ2-7; D is perhaps TRBD2 (6 bases). The CDR3 covers 13 residues. In germline, CDR1 is LNHDA, CDR2 SQIVND (reference sequence). V was clipped by 6 bases and J by 4 bases, with 13 bases between them.

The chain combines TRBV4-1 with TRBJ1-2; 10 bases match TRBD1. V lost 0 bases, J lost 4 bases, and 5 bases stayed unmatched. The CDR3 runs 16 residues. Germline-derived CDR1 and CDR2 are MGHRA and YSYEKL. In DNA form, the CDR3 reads TGCGCCAGCAGCCAAGATCCGGGGACAGGGGTCTATGGCTACACCTTC. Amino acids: CASSQDPGTGVYGYTF.